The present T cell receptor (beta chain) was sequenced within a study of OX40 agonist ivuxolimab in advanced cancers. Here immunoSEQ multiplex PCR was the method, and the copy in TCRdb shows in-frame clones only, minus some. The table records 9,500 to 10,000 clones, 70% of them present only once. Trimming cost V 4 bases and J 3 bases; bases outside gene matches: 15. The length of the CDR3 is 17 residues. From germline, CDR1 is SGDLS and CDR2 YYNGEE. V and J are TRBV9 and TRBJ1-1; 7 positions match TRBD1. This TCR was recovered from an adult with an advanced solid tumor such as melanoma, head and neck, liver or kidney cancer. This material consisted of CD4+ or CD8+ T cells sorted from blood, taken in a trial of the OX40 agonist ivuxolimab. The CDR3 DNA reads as TGTGCCAGCAGCCCACGCCTTCAGGGTCAGGGGGACACTGAAGCTTTCTTT. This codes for CASSPRLQGQGDTEAFF.